A selection of T cell receptor beta chains follows, all from one sample in a study of vaccination and CD4 T cells after COVID-19. TCRdb ran MiXCR on the PCR reads and lists one entry per CDR3 protein. Of approximately 17,000 distinct CDR3 sequences in the sample, 50% are singletons; the top ten hold less than 8.5%. No antigen has been identified for these receptors. What was sequenced was CD4+ T cells from blood, cultured in vitro. These receptors came from a human donor who had recovered from COVID-19. The CDR3 runs from the conserved cysteine through the conserved F or W. A D gene is named only where the DNA matches it firmly. Some rows mark clone size as missing; the rest say once, few, many or name a class of expanded clone.

D gene,V gene,J gene,clone size,CDR3 DNA,CDR3 protein
-,TRBV6-1,TRBJ1-6,-,TGTGCCTGCTGGGATTTTAATTCACCCCTCCACTTT,CACWDFNSPLHF
TRBD2,TRBV20-1,TRBJ2-7,-,TGCAGTGCTAGGAGGGCTAGCGGGAGCAAGCACGAGCAGTACTTC,CSARRASGSKHEQYF
-,TRBV27,TRBJ2-7,-,TGTGCCAGCAGTTTTGGGGCCCTAGCCTCCTACGAGCAGTACTTC,CASSFGALASYEQYF
TRBD1,TRBV6-5,TRBJ1-2,-,TGTGCCAGCAGTTACTCGACGCAGGGGGCGGTCTATGGCTACACCTTC,CASSYSTQGAVYGYTF
TRBD1,TRBV18,TRBJ2-5,-,TGTGCCAGCTCATCGGGACAGGTCAAAGAGACCCAGTACTTC,CASSSGQVKETQYF
TRBD1,TRBV12-3/TRBV12-4,TRBJ1-1,-,TGTGCCAGCAGTGGTCGACAGGGGCCGACTGAAGCTTTCTTT,CASSGRQGPTEAFF
-,TRBV27,TRBJ1-6,medium-sized,TGTGCCAGCAGCTACAGGGTTGACTCACCCCTCCACTTT,CASSYRVDSPLHF
-,TRBV24-1,TRBJ1-6,-,TGTGCCACCAGCGGGGACACAGATTCACCCCTCCACTTT,CATSGDTDSPLHF
TRBD2,TRBV19,TRBJ2-3,few,TGTGCCAGTAGTGTGACTAGCGCCTCAGATACGCAGTATTTT,CASSVTSASDTQYF
-,TRBV18,TRBJ2-7,-,TGTGCCAGCTCACCGGGGATCTCCACCGAGCAGTACTTC,CASSPGISTEQYF
TRBD2,TRBV24-1,TRBJ2-1,-,TGTGCCACCAGTGATAGCACTAGCGGGAGGGTGAATGAGCAGTTCTTC,CATSDSTSGRVNEQFF
-,TRBV7-3,TRBJ2-3,few,TGTGCCAGCAGCTTAATGGGCAGGGACACAGATACGCAGTATTTT,CASSLMGRDTDTQYF
TRBD1,TRBV7-9,TRBJ1-2,-,TGTGCCAGCAGCTTAGGACAGGGGGCAAACTATGGCTACACCTTC,CASSLGQGANYGYTF
-,TRBV7-8,TRBJ2-3,-,TGTGCCAGCACCCAGGGCGGCTACACAGATACGCAGTATTTT,CASTQGGYTDTQYF
-,TRBV20-1,TRBJ1-5,few,TGCAGTGCTAGAGGGGACAGCAATCAGCCCCAGCATTTT,CSARGDSNQPQHF
TRBD2,TRBV6-2/TRBV6-3,TRBJ2-3,-,TGTGCCAGCAGCCCCATGGGCGGGGGGACTCATTCTAGCACAGATACGCAGTATTTT,CASSPMGGGTHSSTDTQYF
TRBD1,TRBV4-1,TRBJ1-3,-,TGCGCCAGCAGCAGACAGGGCCTTCTACCCTCTGGAAACACCATATATTTT,CASSRQGLLPSGNTIYF
-,TRBV27,TRBJ2-7,-,TGTGCCAGCAGTTTATGGCGACCGATGACAGCGTCCTACGAGCAGTACTTC,CASSLWRPMTASYEQYF
TRBD2,TRBV24-1,TRBJ2-3,-,TGTGCCACCAGTGATTCGGGACTAGGAAGCACAGATACGCAGTATTTT,CATSDSGLGSTDTQYF
-,TRBV12-3/TRBV12-4,TRBJ1-2,-,TGTGCCAGCAGTTTAGTGCGGCGTTATGGCTACACCTTC,CASSLVRRYGYTF
TRBD1,TRBV24-1,TRBJ2-5,few,TGTGCCACCAGTGATAACACAGGGGGCGGGGAGACCCAGTACTTC,CATSDNTGGGETQYF
TRBD1,TRBV28,TRBJ2-2,few,TGTGCCAGCGCTCCCGCCGGGACAGACACCGGGGAGCTGTTTTTT,CASAPAGTDTGELFF
TRBD1,TRBV9,TRBJ1-5,-,TGTGCCAGCAGCGTAGGGACAGGGAATGATCAGCCCCAGCATTTT,CASSVGTGNDQPQHF
-,TRBV7-7,TRBJ2-5,-,TGTGCTAGCAGCCCAACGGGCTTCCAAGAGACCCAGTACTTC,CASSPTGFQETQYF
-,TRBV30,TRBJ2-7,once,TGTGCCTGGAGTCCCCGTTGGGGGGACGAGCAGTACTTC,CAWSPRWGDEQYF
-,TRBV2,TRBJ1-5,-,TGTGCCAGCAGTGATCGATCTGGCAATCAGCCCCAGCATTTT,CASSDRSGNQPQHF
-,TRBV2,TRBJ1-5,few,TGTGCCAGCAGTGAAAGAGGGGGAAGCAATCAGCCCCAGCATTTT,CASSERGGSNQPQHF
-,TRBV5-1,TRBJ2-1,-,TGCGCCAGCAGCTTGGAAGGTCAGTCCTACAATGAGCAGTTCTTC,CASSLEGQSYNEQFF
-,TRBV19,TRBJ1-5,-,TGTGCCAGTAGGACCCTGGACGGTCGAGTTAGCAATCAGCCCCAGCATTTT,CASRTLDGRVSNQPQHF
-,TRBV6-1,TRBJ2-6,once,TGTGCCAGCAGCCCGACGGGTGGACCTGGGGCCAACGTCCTGACTTTC,CASSPTGGPGANVLTF
-,TRBV7-3,TRBJ1-3,-,TGTGCCAGCAGCTTCCAAGTGGGAAACACCATATATTTT,CASSFQVGNTIYF
-,TRBV10-2,TRBJ1-1,-,TGCGCCAGCAGTGCATCCGGGACGGTGAACACTGAAGCTTTCTTT,CASSASGTVNTEAFF
-,TRBV30,TRBJ2-5,-,TGTGCCTATCAACTTCCTGACAGGCCTTTCCAGTACTTC,CAYQLPDRPFQYF
-,TRBV24-1,TRBJ1-4,few,TGTGCCACCAGTGATCCAGGGGAGGATGAAAAACTGTTTTTT,CATSDPGEDEKLFF
TRBD1,TRBV12-3/TRBV12-4,TRBJ2-5,-,TGTGCCAGCGCCGGACAGGGCTTAGAGACCCAGTACTTC,CASAGQGLETQYF
-,TRBV7-6,TRBJ2-5,-,TGTGCCAGCAGCTTAACGAGCGAGGGGGAGACCCAGTACTTC,CASSLTSEGETQYF
-,TRBV7-9,TRBJ1-3,few,TGTGCCAGCGCCGGGGGTCGAGGAAACACCATATATTTT,CASAGGRGNTIYF
-,TRBV5-4,TRBJ2-2,-,TGTGCCAGCAGGGAGACTCTTAACACCGGGGAGCTGTTTTTT,CASRETLNTGELFF
-,TRBV7-9,TRBJ1-2,once,TGTGCCAGCAGCTTAAGGCAGGGAGGGAACTATGGCTACACCTTC,CASSLRQGGNYGYTF
TRBD2,TRBV10-3,TRBJ2-7,few,TGTGCCATCAGGGGGACTACCTTTTCCTACGAGCAGTACTTC,CAIRGTTFSYEQYF
-,TRBV7-9,TRBJ2-3,-,TGTGCCAGCAGCTTAGGAGTTAGCACAGATACGCAGTATTTT,CASSLGVSTDTQYF
-,TRBV12-3/TRBV12-4,TRBJ2-6,-,TGTGCCAGCAGTTCTGGGAGCATATCCTACTCTGGGGCCAACGTCCTGACTTTC,CASSSGSISYSGANVLTF
-,TRBV10-3,TRBJ1-2,-,TGTGCCATCGCAACGGGGCTTGGCTATTACGGCTACACCTTC,CAIATGLGYYGYTF
-,TRBV6-1,TRBJ1-3,few,TGTGCCAGCAGTCCCGACAGGGGAAACACCATATATTTT,CASSPDRGNTIYF
-,TRBV7-3,TRBJ2-1,-,TGTGCCAGCAGCCGCCGGGGTGGGGGGCTTGTCTACAATGAGCAGTTCTTC,CASSRRGGGLVYNEQFF
TRBD2,TRBV6-2/TRBV6-3,TRBJ2-2,-,TGTGCCAGCAGGGCTAGCGGGAGTCCCCGGGAGCTGTTTTTT,CASRASGSPRELFF
-,TRBV29-1,TRBJ2-7,-,TGCAGCGTTGACGAAGGTGGGCAGTACTTC,CSVDEGGQYF
TRBD1,TRBV27,TRBJ2-7,few,TGTGCCAGCAGTCGCCTCCGATCCGGGACAGGGGCTTTAAGAGAGCAGTACTTC,CASSRLRSGTGALREQYF
-,TRBV24-1,TRBJ2-3,few,TGTGCCACCAGTTCCCCGGGACGGTCTGGCACAGATACGCAGTATTTT,CATSSPGRSGTDTQYF
-,TRBV6-1,TRBJ2-5,-,TGTGCCAGCAGTGAAAGCGGCAGGGCAAGATCGTGGAGGAAGAGTTTCCAAGAGACCCAGTACTTC,CASSESGRARSWRKSFQETQYF
-,TRBV5-1,TRBJ1-1,-,TGCGCCAGCAGCCCTTCACAGGGTCGGAACACTGAAGCTTTCTTT,CASSPSQGRNTEAFF
TRBD2,TRBV7-2,TRBJ2-3,few,TGTGCCAGCAGCCTCGGACTAGCGGGAGCAACGCAGTATTTT,CASSLGLAGATQYF
-,TRBV10-2,TRBJ1-5,few,TGCGCCAGCGGGGGGGGGGCAGCAAATCAGCCCCAGCATTTT,CASGGGAANQPQHF